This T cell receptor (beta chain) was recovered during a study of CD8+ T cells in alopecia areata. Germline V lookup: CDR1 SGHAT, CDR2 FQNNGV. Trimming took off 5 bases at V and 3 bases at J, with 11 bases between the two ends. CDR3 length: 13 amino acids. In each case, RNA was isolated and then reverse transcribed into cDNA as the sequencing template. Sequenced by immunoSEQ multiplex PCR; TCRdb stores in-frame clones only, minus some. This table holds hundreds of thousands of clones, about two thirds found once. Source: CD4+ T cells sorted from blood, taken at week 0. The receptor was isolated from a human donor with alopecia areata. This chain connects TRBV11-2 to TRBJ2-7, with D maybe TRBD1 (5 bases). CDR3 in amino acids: CASSRTDNYEQYF. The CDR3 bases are TGTGCCAGCAGCCGCACGGACAACTACGAGCAGTACTTC.